Sequencing of this T cell receptor (beta chain) was carried out in a study of Tregs in tolerant kidney transplant recipients. The CDR3 is 16 residues long. Germline V lookup: CDR1 SGHDN, CDR2 FVKESK. V lost 4 bases and J lost 3; bases outside the gene matches: 7. Profiled with immunoSEQ multiplex PCR; TCRdb holds only in-frame clones, not every one. The sample consists of 95,000 to 120,000 clones, 90% of them appearing once. Broader study findings: The most relevant donor-specific Treg TCRbeta repertoire apparently came from expansion with activated donor B cells. Donor-specific Treg expansion exceeded global Treg expansion in tolerant patients, suggesting antigen drive.

Unstimulated Tregs (CD4+CD25+CD127-) and CD4+CD25- non-Tregs were sorted from PBMCs. Remarks on this clone: As yet, its antigen is unknown.

This TCR was recovered from a human donor who received a combined kidney and bone marrow transplant. The sample was CD4+ T cells from blood, taken before the transplant. The gene calls are TRBV14 and TRBJ2-2, with 8 nucleotides matching TRBD1. CDR3 bases: TGTGCCAGCAGCCCTCAGACAGGGGCAGACACCGGGGAGCTGTTTTTT. This sequence encodes CASSPQTGADTGELFF.